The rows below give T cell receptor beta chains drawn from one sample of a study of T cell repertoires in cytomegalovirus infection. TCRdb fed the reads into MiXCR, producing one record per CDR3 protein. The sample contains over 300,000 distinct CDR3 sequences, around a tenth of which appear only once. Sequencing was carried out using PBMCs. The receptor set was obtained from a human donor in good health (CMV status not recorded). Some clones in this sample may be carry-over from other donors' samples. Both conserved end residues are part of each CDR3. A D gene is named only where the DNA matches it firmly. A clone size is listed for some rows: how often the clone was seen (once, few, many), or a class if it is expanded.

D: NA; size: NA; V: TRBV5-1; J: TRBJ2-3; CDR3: CASSLELGTDTQYF; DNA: TGCGCCAGCAGCTTGGAGTTGGGGACAGATACGCAGTATTTT
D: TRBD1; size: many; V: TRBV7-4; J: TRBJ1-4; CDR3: CASSPCRDRKTNEKLFF; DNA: TGTGCCAGCAGCCCATGCCGGGACAGAAAAACTAATGAAAAACTGTTTTTT
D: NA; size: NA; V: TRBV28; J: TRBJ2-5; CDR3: CASSKGGRRETQYF; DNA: TGTGCCAGCAGTAAGGGGGGTCGGAGGGAGACCCAGTACTTC
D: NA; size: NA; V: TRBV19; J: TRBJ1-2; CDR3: CASSTRQAPGGYTF; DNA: TGTGCCAGTAGTACCCGACAGGCCCCGGGTGGCTACACCTTC
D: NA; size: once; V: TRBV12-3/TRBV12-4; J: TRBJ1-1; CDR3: CASSIRQNTEAFF; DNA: TGTGCCAGCAGTATTCGACAGAACACTGAAGCTTTCTTT
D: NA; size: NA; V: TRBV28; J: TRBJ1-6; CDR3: CASSPLTVTNSPLHF; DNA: TGTGCCAGCAGTCCCTTGACAGTTACTAATTCACCCCTCCACTTT
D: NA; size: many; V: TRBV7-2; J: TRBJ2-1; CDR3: CASSLEGTGSSYNEQFF; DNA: TGTGCCAGCAGCTTAGAGGGTACGGGCAGCTCCTACAATGAGCAGTTCTTC
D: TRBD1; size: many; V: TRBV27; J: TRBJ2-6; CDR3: CASSRVGQGFSGANVLTF; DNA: TGTGCCAGCAGTCGCGTCGGACAGGGATTCTCTGGGGCCAACGTCCTGACTTTC
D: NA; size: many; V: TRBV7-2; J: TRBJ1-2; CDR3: CASSRPGETAFYGYTF; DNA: TGTGCCAGCAGCCGGCCTGGAGAGACCGCTTTCTATGGCTACACCTTC
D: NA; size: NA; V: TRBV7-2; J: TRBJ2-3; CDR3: CASLKGRGDTQYF; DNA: TGTGCCAGCCTGAAGGGCCGGGGGGATACGCAGTATTTT
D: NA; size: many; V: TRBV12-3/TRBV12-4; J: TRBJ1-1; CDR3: CASSLGLGNTEAFF; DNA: TGTGCCAGCAGTTTAGGTCTTGGGAACACTGAAGCTTTCTTT
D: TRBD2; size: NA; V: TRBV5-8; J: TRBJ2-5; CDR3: CASTRGLAGGIETQYF; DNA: TGTGCCAGCACCCGAGGACTAGCGGGAGGGATAGAGACCCAGTACTTC
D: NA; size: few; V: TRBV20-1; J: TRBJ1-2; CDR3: CSAPDTNYGYTF; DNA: TGCAGTGCTCCTGACACAAACTATGGCTACACCTTC
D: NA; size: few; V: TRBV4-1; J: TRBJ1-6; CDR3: CASSQGSPEVNSPLHF; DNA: TGCGCCAGCAGCCAAGGATCCCCGGAGGTGAATTCACCCCTCCACTTT
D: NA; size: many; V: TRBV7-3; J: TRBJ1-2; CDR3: CASSPDGINYGYTF; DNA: TGTGCCAGCAGCCCCGACGGGATAAACTATGGCTACACCTTC
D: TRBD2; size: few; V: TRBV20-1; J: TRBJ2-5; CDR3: CSARGHWAGGETQYF; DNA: TGCAGTGCTAGAGGCCACTGGGCGGGAGGAGAGACCCAGTACTTC
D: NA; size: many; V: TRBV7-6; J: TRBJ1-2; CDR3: CASSSDQGWGYTF; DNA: TGTGCCAGCAGCTCCGACCAAGGGTGGGGCTACACCTTC
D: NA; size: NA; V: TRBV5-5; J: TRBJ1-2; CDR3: CASSLQQDYGYTF; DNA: TGTGCCAGCAGCTTGCAGCAAGACTATGGCTACACCTTC
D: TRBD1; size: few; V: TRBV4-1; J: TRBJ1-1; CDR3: CASSHSTGGYVSEAFF; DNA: TGCGCCAGCAGCCACTCTACAGGGGGTTATGTCTCTGAAGCTTTCTTT
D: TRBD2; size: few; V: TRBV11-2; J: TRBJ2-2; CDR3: CASTRPGLAGGRTNTGELFF; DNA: TGTGCCAGCACCCGCCCGGGACTAGCGGGAGGGCGCACGAACACCGGGGAGCTGTTTTTT
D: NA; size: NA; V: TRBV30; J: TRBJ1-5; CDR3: CAWSARGLNQPQHF; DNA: TGTGCCTGGAGCGCTCGGGGCCTCAATCAGCCCCAGCATTTT
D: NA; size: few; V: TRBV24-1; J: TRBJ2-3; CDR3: CATSDPNPRATDTQYF; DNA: TGTGCCACCAGTGATCCCAACCCCCGGGCAACAGATACGCAGTATTTT
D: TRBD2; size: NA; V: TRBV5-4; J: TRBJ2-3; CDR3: CATSGGALFDTQYF; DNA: TGTGCCACTTCCGGGGGGGCATTGTTCGATACGCAGTATTTT
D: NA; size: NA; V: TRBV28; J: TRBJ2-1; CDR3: CASSPSGTPSSPDGFF; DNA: TGTGCCAGCAGTCCATCCGGGACCCCATCCTCCCCAGATGGGTTCTTC
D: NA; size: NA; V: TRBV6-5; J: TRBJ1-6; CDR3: CASSYVSGRSNSPLHF; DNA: TGTGCCAGCAGTTACGTCTCGGGACGGAGTAATTCACCCCTCCACTTT
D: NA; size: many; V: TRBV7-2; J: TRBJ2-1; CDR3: CASSAYRDEQFF; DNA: TGTGCCAGCAGCGCTTACAGGGATGAGCAGTTCTTC
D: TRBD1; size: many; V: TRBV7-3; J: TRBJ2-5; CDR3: CASSHTGTGRETQYF; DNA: TGTGCCAGCAGCCATACGGGGACAGGGAGGGAGACCCAGTACTTC
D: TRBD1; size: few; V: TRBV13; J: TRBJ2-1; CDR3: CASSWGQGNSYNEQFF; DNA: TGTGCCAGCAGTTGGGGACAGGGTAACTCCTACAATGAGCAGTTCTTC
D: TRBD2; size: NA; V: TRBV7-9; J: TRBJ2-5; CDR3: CASSLPLTLSGTQETQYF; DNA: TGTGCCAGCAGCCTTCCCCTGACTTTGAGCGGGACCCAAGAGACCCAGTACTTC
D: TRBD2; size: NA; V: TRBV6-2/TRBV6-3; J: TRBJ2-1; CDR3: CASSSPGLASSYNEQFF; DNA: TGTGCCAGCAGTTCTCCGGGACTAGCGAGCTCCTACAATGAGCAGTTCTTC
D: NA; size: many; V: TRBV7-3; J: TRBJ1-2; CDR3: CASSLGDRPNYGYTF; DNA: TGTGCCAGCAGCTTAGGCGACAGGCCGAACTATGGCTACACCTTC
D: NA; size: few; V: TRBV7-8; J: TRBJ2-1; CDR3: CASSLPGPQTIYNEQFF; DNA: TGTGCCAGCAGCCTCCCCGGACCCCAGACCATCTACAATGAGCAGTTCTTC
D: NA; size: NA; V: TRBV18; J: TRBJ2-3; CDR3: CASSPAAIPF; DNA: TGTGCCAGCTCCCCCGCGGCCATCCCTTTT
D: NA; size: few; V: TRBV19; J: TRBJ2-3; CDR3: CASSKVGVSTDTQYF; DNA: TGTGCCAGTAGTAAGGTGGGAGTAAGCACAGATACGCAGTATTTT
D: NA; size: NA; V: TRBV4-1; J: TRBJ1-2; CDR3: CASSQEGVNPNYGYTF; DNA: TGCGCCAGCAGCCAAGAGGGAGTAAACCCTAACTATGGCTACACCTTC
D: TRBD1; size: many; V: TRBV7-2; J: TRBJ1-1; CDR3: CASSHPPGQGATEAFF; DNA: TGTGCCAGCAGCCACCCACCGGGACAGGGGGCCACTGAAGCTTTCTTT
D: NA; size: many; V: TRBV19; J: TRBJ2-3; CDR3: CAGSRGGSTDTQYF; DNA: TGTGCCGGGAGCCGAGGGGGGAGCACAGATACGCAGTATTTT
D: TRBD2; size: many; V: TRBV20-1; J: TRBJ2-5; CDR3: CSALGLAGGVIETQYF; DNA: TGCAGTGCTCTGGGACTAGCGGGGGGGGTAATTGAGACCCAGTACTTC
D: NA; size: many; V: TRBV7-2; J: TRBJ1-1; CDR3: CASSHSGGRGTEAFF; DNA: TGTGCCAGCAGCCACTCGGGGGGTCGGGGCACTGAAGCTTTCTTT
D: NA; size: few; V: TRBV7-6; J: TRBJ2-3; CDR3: CASQSGLDTDTQYF; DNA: TGTGCCAGCCAATCCGGGCTGGACACAGATACGCAGTATTTT
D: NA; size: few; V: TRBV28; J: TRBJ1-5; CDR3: CASSLPDKYQPQHF; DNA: TGTGCCAGCAGTTTACCGGACAAATATCAGCCCCAGCATTTT
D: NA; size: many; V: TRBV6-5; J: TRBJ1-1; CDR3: CASSYQGSTEAFF; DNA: TGTGCCAGCAGTTACCAGGGTTCAACTGAAGCTTTCTTT
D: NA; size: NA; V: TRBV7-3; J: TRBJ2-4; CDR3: CASSSGPSRAKNIQYF; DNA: TGTGCCAGCAGCTCGGGACCAAGTCGAGCCAAAAACATTCAGTACTTC
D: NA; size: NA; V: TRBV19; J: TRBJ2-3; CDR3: CASKGGPSTDTQYF; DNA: TGTGCCAGTAAAGGGGGACCTAGCACAGATACGCAGTATTTT
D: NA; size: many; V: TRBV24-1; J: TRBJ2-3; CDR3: CATSDPDPSSTDTQYF; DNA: TGTGCCACCAGTGACCCGGACCCCTCTAGCACAGATACGCAGTATTTT